A selection of T cell receptor beta chains follows, all from one sample in a study of shared clonotypes between healthy human individuals. Clones were sequenced by immunoSEQ multiplex PCR, and TCRdb holds only the in-frame ones, with some missing. Of some 2,100,000 clones detected, 93% appear once; the ten largest clones hold 1.5% to 2%. Sequencing input: naive CD8+ T cells from PBMCs. The receptors stem from a man younger than 30 in good health. Some clones in this sample may be carry-over from other donors' samples. The CDR3 runs from the conserved cysteine through the conserved F or W. The D gene is left open where the match is weak. Part of the rows lack a size; the others show once, few, many or a class for expanded clones.

size: once
J: TRBJ1-2
D: NA
V: TRBV11-2
DNA: TGTGCCAGCAGCTACTCAGGGGTCTTTGGCTATGGCTACACCTTC
CDR3: CASSYSGVFGYGYTF

size: NA
J: TRBJ1-5
D: NA
V: TRBV5-6
DNA: TGTGCCAGCAGCTTAGGGGGGTGGCAGCCCCAGCATTTT
CDR3: CASSLGGWQPQHF

size: NA
J: TRBJ2-1
D: NA
V: TRBV29-1
DNA: TGCAGCGTTGAGGAGCGTGTCCCCTACAATGAGCAGTTCTTC
CDR3: CSVEERVPYNEQFF

size: once
J: TRBJ1-1
D: NA
V: TRBV4-1
DNA: TGCGCCAGCAGCCAGACGGCGGGGGGCTTGCCCACGAACACTGAAGCTTTCTTT
CDR3: CASSQTAGGLPTNTEAFF

size: NA
J: TRBJ2-7
D: NA
V: TRBV10-3
DNA: TGTGCCATCAGTGAGGGGCTGATTTACGAGCAGTACTTC
CDR3: CAISEGLIYEQYF

size: NA
J: TRBJ1-5
D: TRBD1
V: TRBV15
DNA: TGTGCCACCAGCAGTAAACAGGGGCCGCCCCAGCATTTT
CDR3: CATSSKQGPPQHF

size: NA
J: TRBJ2-2
D: NA
V: TRBV29-1
DNA: TGCAGCGTTTGGTCGGACCAGAACACCGGGGAGCTGTTTTTT
CDR3: CSVWSDQNTGELFF

size: NA
J: TRBJ2-1
D: TRBD1
V: TRBV5-1
DNA: TGCGCCAGCAGCACCGGACAGGGTTCCTACAATGAGCAGTTCTTC
CDR3: CASSTGQGSYNEQFF

size: few
J: TRBJ1-2
D: TRBD1
V: TRBV11-2
DNA: TGTGCCAGCAGCTTACAGGGGGCATACTATGGCTACACCTTC
CDR3: CASSLQGAYYGYTF

size: NA
J: TRBJ2-7
D: TRBD2
V: TRBV27
DNA: TGTGCCAGCACCAGACTAGCGGGCCTATCCTACGAGCAGTACTTC
CDR3: CASTRLAGLSYEQYF

size: NA
J: TRBJ2-2
D: TRBD1
V: TRBV7-9
DNA: TGTGCCAGCAGCTTCCTGGACAGGGGGGCCGGGGAGCTGTTTTTT
CDR3: CASSFLDRGAGELFF

size: NA
J: TRBJ2-1
D: TRBD2
V: TRBV7-6
DNA: TGTGCCAGCAGCTCTACGCCGAACCCGGGACTAGCGGGGGCCTACAATGAGCAGTTCTTC
CDR3: CASSSTPNPGLAGAYNEQFF

size: NA
J: TRBJ2-7
D: TRBD2
V: TRBV7-7
DNA: TGTGCCAGCAGCTTTGATCGGACTAGCGGGAGTCCTTACTTC
CDR3: CASSFDRTSGSPYF

size: NA
J: TRBJ1-1
D: NA
V: TRBV6-1
DNA: TGTGCCAGCAGGGCGACAGATATGAACACTGAAGCTTTCTTT
CDR3: CASRATDMNTEAFF

size: NA
J: TRBJ1-3
D: NA
V: TRBV28
DNA: TGTGCCAGCAGTTGGCCCCCGGGGGTGTCGTCTGGAAACACCATATATTTT
CDR3: CASSWPPGVSSGNTIYF

size: NA
J: TRBJ2-7
D: TRBD2
V: TRBV10-3
DNA: TGTGCCATCAGACCACGAGGGAGGGAAGAGCAGTACTTC
CDR3: CAIRPRGREEQYF

size: few
J: TRBJ2-3
D: TRBD1
V: TRBV10-3
DNA: TGTGCCATCAGTGAGACGGGACAGGATGCGTATTTT
CDR3: CAISETGQDAYF

size: NA
J: TRBJ1-5
D: NA
V: TRBV25-1
DNA: TGTGCCAGCAGTCCGGGGGTGGAGTTATATAGCAATCAGCCCCAGCATTTT
CDR3: CASSPGVELYSNQPQHF